A single sample gave rise to the 14 T cell receptor beta chains below, sequenced in a study of T cell responses to AZD1222 COVID-19 vaccine. The assay was immunoSEQ multiplex PCR, and TCRdb's table has in-frame clones only and misses some. The sample lists about 96,000 clones, 80% to 90% occurring once. Here the sequenced sample was peripheral blood, taken on day 0 of AZD1222 vaccination. These TCRs come from an adult in good health.

CDR3 DNA sequence: TGTGCCAGTAGTCCCCTAGGCAGGGGGCCCTCACCCCTCCACTTT. Translating gives CASSPLGRGPSPLHF. The chain employs TRBV19 and TRBJ1-6; 8 bases agree with TRBD1. This CDR3 is built from 15 residues. Germline V gives CDR1 LNHDA, CDR2 SQIVND (reference sequence). Trimming cost V 5 bases and J 10 bases; bases outside gene matches: 10.

J is TRBJ1-4 and V is TRBV19, with 8 bases aligning to TRBD1. V lost 1 base and J lost 0; bases outside the gene matches: 4. Per the germline V gene, CDR1 is LNHDA and CDR2 is SQIVND (reference sequence). This CDR3 spans 17 amino acids. Here the CDR3 reads CASSIVDRGATNEKLFF. CDR3 DNA: TGTGCCAGTAGTATAGTTGACAGGGGAGCAACTAATGAAAAACTGTTTTTT. Filled out from reference TRBV19 and TRBJ1-4, the complete variable domain reads DGGITQSPKYLFRKEGQNVTLSCEQNLNHDAMYWYRQDPGQGLRLIYYSQIVNDFQKGDIAEGYSVSREKKESFPLTVTSAQKNPTAFYLCASSIVDRGATNEKLFFGSGTQLSVL.

The chain has TRBV29-1 and TRBJ2-1, with D unresolved. CDR3 length: 14 amino acids. CDR1 is SQVTM and CDR2 is ANQGSEA in the germline V gene. V was pared by 7 bases and J by 7 bases, with 20 bases between. In DNA, the CDR3 is TGCAGCGGACGAGGCGATTCAGGTGCAAATGAGCAGTTCTTC. It specifies CSGRGDSGANEQFF.

The rearrangement uses TRBV28 and TRBJ1-2, with 7 positions matching TRBD1. Germline CDR1 is MDHEN and CDR2 is SYDVKM. The CDR3 totals 15 residues. J lost 1 base, V lost 6 bases, and 8 bases had no gene match. DNA of the CDR3: TGTGCCAGCAGCCTCGAGACAGGGAATAACTATGGCTACACCTTC. Translated: CASSLETGNNYGYTF.

In its sample, this clone was seen once. The chain has TRBV4-2 and TRBJ1-5; no definite D call. From germline, CDR1 is LGHNA and CDR2 YNFKEQ. Trimming left V 1 base short and J 0 bases short, with 7 bases between. The CDR3 extends over 15 amino acids. The CDR3 coding sequence is TGTGCCAGCAGCCAAGTCGGCGGTAGCAATCAGCCCCAGCATTTT. Its protein is CASSQVGGSNQPQHF.

The chain links TRBV4-1 to TRBJ2-2; 13 nucleotides match TRBD2. CDR1 MGHRA and CDR2 YSYEKL come from the germline V gene. V lost 1 base and J lost 4; bases outside the gene matches: 9. This CDR3 has 19 amino acids. The CDR3 is CASSQVQTSGGRGTGELFF. The CDR3, as DNA: TGCGCCAGCAGCCAAGTTCAGACTAGCGGGGGGCGTGGCACCGGGGAGCTGTTTTTT.

This rearrangement joins TRBV10-3 to TRBJ2-5, with TRBD1 matching over 7 bases. CDR3 size: 13 residues. Germline trimming cut 5 bases from V and 2 bases from J; bases unmatched to any gene: 2. Germline V gene lookup returns CDR1 ENHRY and CDR2 SYGVKD. CDR3 loop: CAISLDRQETQYF. Written as DNA, the CDR3 is TGTGCCATCAGTCTGGACAGGCAAGAGACCCAGTACTTC.

The V gene is TRBV6-5, the J gene TRBJ1-1; D not resolved. V was clipped by 7 bases and J by 4 bases, with 10 bases between them. Per germline, CDR1 MNHEY and CDR2 SVGAGI. This CDR3 is built from 12 residues. In nucleotides, the CDR3 is TGTGCCAGCATCGACGTCGGCACTGAAGCTTTCTTT. As protein: CASIDVGTEAFF.

The chain carries TRBV5-6 and TRBJ1-1; the D gene is possibly TRBD1 (5 bases). The germline V gene encodes CDR1 SGHDT and CDR2 YYEEEE. V lost 3 bases, J lost 1 base, and 16 bases lay in between. The CDR3 runs to 16 residues. The CDR3 sequence is CASSSGGVTANTEAFF. In nucleotides, the CDR3 is TGTGCCAGCAGCTCCGGAGGGGTGACGGCGAACACTGAAGCTTTCTTT.

V is TRBV15 and J is TRBJ2-7, with 9 bases matching TRBD1. V was clipped by 0 bases and J by 4 bases; unmatched bases: 13. This CDR3 has 18 residues. Germline lookup yields CDR1 LNHNV and CDR2 YYDKDF (reference sequence). CDR3: CATSRESWIDRGDYEQYF. The CDR3 coding sequence is TGTGCCACCAGCAGAGAATCCTGGATTGACAGGGGGGATTACGAGCAGTACTTC.

The V call is TRBV4-1, the J call TRBJ1-1; D not certain. CDR3 length equals 16 residues. Germline loops: CDR1 MGHRA, CDR2 YSYEKL. V was trimmed by 3 bases and J by 2 bases, leaving 16 bases between them. This chain's CDR3 is CASSHHGPRLNTEAFF. The CDR3 nucleotides read TGCGCCAGCAGCCACCACGGACCGAGGCTAAACACTGAAGCTTTCTTT.

This clone appeared a few times. The V gene is TRBV19, the J gene TRBJ1-5; D gene unclear. V lost 1 base and J 7 bases, leaving 14 bases between the germline ends. The V gene's germline CDR1 is LNHDA and CDR2 SQIVND (reference sequence). The CDR3 length is 15 residues. CDR3 protein: CASSIGVSYWQPQHF. The DNA of the CDR3 is TGTGCCAGTAGTATAGGAGTCAGTTATTGGCAGCCCCAGCATTTT.

V is TRBV10-2 and J is TRBJ1-1; TRBD1 matches 7 bases. The germline V gene encodes CDR1 WSHSY and CDR2 SAAADI. The V segment lost 6 bases and the J segment 1 base; nucleotides outside the gene matches: 5. This CDR3 region has 14 residues. Here the CDR3 DNA reads TGCGCCAGCAGGGAAGGACAGGCGAACACTGAAGCTTTCTTT. This encodes CASREGQANTEAFF.

Regarding this clone: Within the sample, other DNA sequences also encode this same CDR3. The chain recombines TRBV11-2 with TRBJ1-1, with D hard to call. Trimming pared 1 base from V and 1 base from J, leaving 7 bases between. The CDR3 has 14 residues. Per the germline V gene, CDR1 is SGHAT and CDR2 is FQNNGV. The CDR3 loop reads CASSLGARNTEAFF. The CDR3 region has the DNA TGTGCCAGCAGCTTAGGGGCGAGGAACACTGAAGCTTTCTTT.